The 32 T cell receptor beta chains in this list originate from one sample, sequenced in a study of T cells in Graves' hyperthyroidism and ophthalmopathy. Amplification of TCR beta CDR3 regions used RNA as the template. With the HTBI primer set, the TCR CDR3 went through a first round of RT-PCR. TCRdb fed the multiplex PCR reads into MiXCR, producing one record per CDR3 protein. In the table there are about 210,000 distinct CDR3 sequences, approximately 17% of which are singletons. The sequencing sample was made of blood. The receptors come from a man aged 50 or older with Graves' hyperthyroidism.

This clonotype was found many times. The V call is TRBV27, the J call TRBJ2-3; D is perhaps TRBD2 (6 bases). CDR3 length equals 15 residues. The germline V and J ends were trimmed by 3 bases and 2 bases, with 12 bases remaining between them. Germline lookup yields CDR1 MNHEY and CDR2 SMNVEV (reference sequence). CDR3 DNA: TGTGCCAGCAGTTTGGTGGGAGGAGTCACAGATACGCAGTATTTT. Amino acids: CASSLVGGVTDTQYF.

This clonotype was seen many times. J is TRBJ2-7 and V is TRBV12-3 or TRBV12-4, with 11 bases lining up with TRBD2. The J segment lost 5 bases and the V segment lost 6 bases, leaving 9 bases of the junction unmatched. There are 15 residues in the CDR3. The CDR3 coding sequence is TGTGCCAGCAGCCTTATTAGCGGGAGGGCCAACGAGCAGTACTTC. Translation: CASSLISGRANEQYF.

This clonotype was found a few times. This sequence joins TRBV19 and TRBJ2-1, with 11 nucleotides matching TRBD1. The CDR3 extends over 16 amino acids. Germline values: CDR1 LNHDA, CDR2 SQIVND (reference sequence). The ends lost 7 bases at V and 2 bases at J; junction bases unmatched: 7. The CDR3 DNA sequence: TGTGCCAGTAAAACGAGGGACAGGGGGGCCTACAATGAGCAGTTCTTC. It translates to CASKTRDRGAYNEQFF.

This chain links TRBV6-4 with TRBJ2-7; no clear D gene. Germline V gene data show CDR1 as MRHNA and CDR2 as SNTAGT. V was shortened by 3 bases and J by 8 bases, with 17 bases between the two germline ends. The CDR3 runs 14 residues. The CDR3 DNA sequence: TGTGCCAGCAGTGAAGCGTCCCTTATATTTAAGCAGTACTTC. Translated, it gives CASSEASLIFKQYF.

There are many counts of this clonotype. The V call is TRBV28, the J call TRBJ2-7; no clear D gene. V lost 2 bases to trimming and J lost 4 bases, with 6 bases between them. CDR3 length: 12 residues. Germline V gives CDR1 MDHEN, CDR2 SYDVKM. Here the CDR3 DNA reads TGTGCCAGCAGTTTACCCGCTTACGAGCAGTACTTC. It encodes CASSLPAYEQYF.

The chain is built from TRBV11-2 and TRBJ2-7; D may match TRBD1 or TRBD2 (5 bases each). Germline-derived CDR1 and CDR2 are SGHAT and FQNNGV. CDR3 length equals 15 residues. Trimming pared 5 bases from V and 7 bases from J, leaving 21 bases between. The chain's CDR3 is CASSRPFKGRGEQYF. The CDR3 nucleotides read TGTGCCAGCAGCCGTCCCTTCAAGGGGAGAGGGGAGCAGTACTTC.

V usage is TRBV9 and J usage is TRBJ1-2; TRBD1 matches 7 bases. Germline-derived CDR1 and CDR2 are SGDLS and YYNGEE. With V trimmed by 2 bases and J by 2 bases, 9 bases remained unmatched. This CDR3 is 16 amino acids long. CDR3 bases: TGTGCCAGCAGCGTTGACCCAGGGGGGGCAAACTATGGCTACACCTTC. It specifies CASSVDPGGANYGYTF.

This clonotype was seen more than once but under ten times. A much larger clone lies one base from this, so it may be a read error. V usage is TRBV11-2 and J usage is TRBJ1-3; the D is unclear. Trimming stripped 5 bases from V and 9 bases from J, with 11 bases between. The CDR3 is made up of 12 amino acids. Germline V gene lookup returns CDR1 SGHAT and CDR2 FQNNGV. This chain's CDR3 is CASSTTETTIYF. CDR3 DNA: TGTGCCAGCAGCACTACGGAAACCACCATATATTTT.

This clonotype occurred a few times. The chain recombines TRBV5-8 with TRBJ2-7, with D perhaps matching TRBD1 (5 bases). Deletions cut 3 bases from V and 3 bases from J, with 10 bases between. The CDR3 runs to 13 residues. Germline lookup yields CDR1 SGHTS and CDR2 YDEGEE. The CDR3 here is CASSYDRNYEQYF. The DNA of the CDR3 is TGTGCCAGCAGCTATGACAGAAACTACGAGCAGTACTTC.

This clonotype turned up a few times. A single base separates this from a much larger clone, so it may be a read error. The genes are TRBV2 and TRBJ2-4, with 8 positions matching TRBD2. The V and J ends lost 8 bases and 8 bases, in that order; junction bases with no gene match: 11. CDR1 SNHLY and CDR2 FYNNEI come from the germline V gene. The CDR3 covers 14 residues. CDR3 DNA: TGTGCCAGCGTCCTGGCGGGAGGACTAGACATTCAGTACTTC. Translated: CASVLAGGLDIQYF.

This clonotype was recorded at least ten times. The V gene is TRBV20-1, the J gene TRBJ2-3; TRBD1 matches 7 bases. The CDR3 totals 13 residues. Trimming removed 6 bases from V and 6 bases from J; junction bases left unmatched: 9. CDR1 is DFQATT, CDR2 SNEGSKA, per germline (reference sequence). The CDR3 reads CSASRQGGDTQYF. The CDR3 DNA reads TGCAGTGCCTCACGACAGGGTGGGGATACGCAGTATTTT.

This clonotype occurred many times. The chain combines TRBV19 with TRBJ1-5; the D is unclear. Looked up from germline, CDR1 is LNHDA and CDR2 is SQIVND (reference sequence). This CDR3 is built from 13 residues. Trimming pared 0 bases from V and 6 bases from J, leaving 6 bases between. The CDR3 here is CASSIDFFQPQHF. Written as DNA, the CDR3 is TGTGCCAGTAGTATAGATTTTTTTCAGCCCCAGCATTTT.

This clonotype was found a few times. The chain is built from TRBV4-1 and TRBJ2-1; 9 bases line up with TRBD2. The CDR3 runs to 17 residues. Germline CDR1 and CDR2: MGHRA and YSYEKL. Trimming removed 2 bases from V and 2 bases from J; junction bases left unmatched: 7. The DNA for the CDR3 is TGCGCCAGCAGCCAACTCCCTCGACTAGCGGCCTACAATGAGCAGTTCTTC. It specifies CASSQLPRLAAYNEQFF.

This clonotype was counted at least ten times. Here the CDR3 DNA reads TGTGCCAGCAGCTCTGAGGCAGCTGAAGAGACCCAGTACTTC. This sequence encodes CASSSEAAEETQYF. The chain combines TRBV5-4 with TRBJ2-5; D remains ambiguous. This CDR3 is 14 amino acids long. The V gene lost 3 bases and the J gene lost 3 bases, with 12 bases spanning the gap. The germline V gene encodes CDR1 SGHNT and CDR2 YYREEE (reference sequence).

The gene calls are TRBV12-3 or TRBV12-4 and TRBJ2-2, with a tentative D call TRBD2 (7 bases). V lost 4 bases, J lost 4 bases, and 10 bases lay in between. The CDR3 extends over 14 amino acids. The CDR3 protein is CASSWEGVTGELFF. DNA of the CDR3: TGTGCCAGCAGTTGGGAGGGGGTCACCGGGGAGCTGTTTTTT.

The rearrangement links TRBV6-1 to TRBJ2-7, with 7 bases lining up with TRBD2. The V gene's germline CDR1 is MNHNS and CDR2 SASEGT. Trimming removed 7 bases from V and 5 bases from J; junction bases left unmatched: 14. The CDR3 consists of 15 residues. CDR3 sequence: CASKSGGSGMDEQYF. CDR3 DNA sequence: TGTGCCAGCAAATCCGGGGGGAGCGGGATGGACGAGCAGTACTTC.

The gene calls are TRBV5-1 and TRBJ2-7; D may correspond to TRBD1 or TRBD2 (5 bases each). The CDR3 covers 17 residues. V lost 0 bases and J lost 3, with 19 bases in between. CDR1 and CDR2 from the germline V gene are SGHRS and YFSETQ. CDR3 sequence (DNA): TGCGCCAGCAGCTTGGGAGGGGCTTCGAGAGCCAACTACGAGCAGTACTTC. The encoded protein is CASSLGGASRANYEQYF.

A few counts support this clonotype. The CDR3 spells CASSLLAATDTQYF. CDR3 DNA sequence: TGTGCCAGTTCCCTACTAGCGGCCACAGATACGCAGTATTTT. The genes are TRBV25-1 and TRBJ2-3, with TRBD2 matching 8 bases. Trimming cost V 9 bases and J 2 bases; bases outside gene matches: 7. Germline V lookup: CDR1 MGHDK, CDR2 SYGVNS. The CDR3 has 14 residues. Full variable domain (missing parts from reference TRBV25-1 and TRBJ2-3): EADIYQTPRYLVIGTGKKITLECSQTMGHDKMYWYQQDPGMELHLIHYSYGVNSTEKGDLSSESTVSRIRTEHFPLTLESARPSHTSQYLCASSLLAATDTQYFGPGTRLTVL.

This clonotype was seen a handful of times. This sequence joins TRBV11-2 and TRBJ2-1; 7 bases match TRBD2. This CDR3 comprises 16 residues. V trimming: 1 base; J trimming: 4 bases; junction bases outside the gene matches: 7. Germline lookup yields CDR1 SGHAT and CDR2 FQNNGV. CDR3 amino acids: CASSLVAGVLYNEQFF. For the CDR3, the DNA is TGTGCCAGCAGCTTAGTGGCGGGAGTGTTATACAATGAGCAGTTCTTC.

This clonotype came up a few times. The chain couples TRBV7-9 to TRBJ1-4; 7 bases match TRBD1. CDR3 length: 16 amino acids. V shed 6 bases, J shed 2 bases, and the junction held 9 bases outside the gene matches. Germline-derived CDR1 and CDR2 are SEHNR and FQNEAQ (reference sequence). This CDR3 is CASRSTGPGTNEKLFF. DNA of the CDR3: TGTGCCAGCAGGTCGACAGGGCCCGGCACTAATGAAAAACTGTTTTTT.

The chain couples TRBV20-1 to TRBJ1-2; D remains ambiguous. CDR1 is DFQATT, CDR2 SNEGSKA, per germline (reference sequence). Trimming took 3 bases from V and 3 from J, leaving 11 bases between them. This CDR3 comprises 13 residues. In nucleotides, the CDR3 is TGCAGTGCTAGGTCTGCAAACCACTATGGCTACACCTTC. This gives the protein CSARSANHYGYTF.

Only a few counts were recorded for this clonotype. This chain joins TRBV28 and TRBJ2-7, with D hard to call. V was clipped by 0 bases and J by 2 bases, with 11 bases between them. CDR3 length equals 15 residues. CDR1 and CDR2 (germline): MDHEN, SYDVKM. The CDR3 region is CASSLWNSPTYEQYF. CDR3 DNA: TGTGCCAGCAGTTTATGGAACAGTCCCACCTACGAGCAGTACTTC.

In this sample, this clonotype turned up many times. The V gene is TRBV10-2, the J gene TRBJ2-6; D is unclear. Trimming left V 3 bases short and J 2 bases short, with 2 bases between. CDR3 length: 13 residues. The germline CDR1 and CDR2 sequences are WSHSY and SAAADI. CDR3 loop: CASSDAGANVLTF. CDR3 nucleotides: TGCGCCAGCAGTGATGCTGGGGCCAACGTCCTGACTTTC.

This clonotype was counted ten times or more. This chain uses TRBV28 with TRBJ1-2, with 7 nucleotides matching TRBD1. The CDR3 runs 14 residues. CDR1 and CDR2 (germline): MDHEN, SYDVKM. The ends lost 3 bases at V and 5 bases at J; junction bases unmatched: 6. CDR3 nucleotides: TGTGCCAGCAGTTTGTGGGACAGCTCATATGGCTACACCTTC. Residues: CASSLWDSSYGYTF.

V gene TRBV7-2 combines with J gene TRBJ2-5; unclear D gene. The CDR3 sequence is 14 residues long. Germline values: CDR1 SGHTA, CDR2 FQGNSA. The V gene lost 5 bases and the J gene lost 5 bases, with 15 bases spanning the gap. CDR3 residues: CASSPVGWTETQYF. The CDR3 nucleotides read TGTGCCAGCAGCCCCGTCGGGTGGACGGAGACCCAGTACTTC.

This clonotype was observed at least ten times. The V and J genes are TRBV6-2 or TRBV6-3 and TRBJ2-3; D gene unclear. This CDR3 region has 16 residues. Germline CDR1 reads MNHEY; CDR2 reads SVGEGT. V was trimmed by 7 bases and J by 2 bases, leaving 19 bases between them. The CDR3 sequence is CASTPETPSLTDTQYF. For the CDR3, the DNA is TGTGCCAGCACCCCGGAGACACCGTCACTCACAGATACGCAGTATTTT.

This clonotype showed up just a few times. This chain uses TRBV30 with TRBJ2-7, with a possible D match to TRBD1 (5 bases). CDR3 length equals 11 residues. V was cut by 3 bases and J by 6 bases, with 9 bases left in between. The V gene's germline CDR1 is GTSNPN and CDR2 SVGIG (reference sequence). For the CDR3, the DNA is TGTGCCTGGAGCCAAGGGGTCGAGCAGTACTTC. Amino acid sequence: CAWSQGVEQYF.

The table lists this clonotype with many counts. V and J are TRBV27 and TRBJ2-5; D gene unclear. The V gene's germline CDR1 is MNHEY and CDR2 SMNVEV (reference sequence). This CDR3 has 13 amino acids. V lost 9 bases and J lost 2, with 13 bases in between. CDR3 bases: TGTGCCAGACCCTTGGGCGCTCAAGAGACCCAGTACTTC. Its translation is CARPLGAQETQYF.

This clonotype was seen repeatedly, ten times or more. CDR3 in amino acids: CASSLRRLSWGETQYF. The CDR3 DNA follows: TGTGCCAGCAGCCTGCGCAGACTCTCCTGGGGGGAGACCCAGTACTTC. The V and J genes are TRBV5-6 and TRBJ2-5; D tentatively fits TRBD1 or TRBD2 (5 bases each). The germline V gene encodes CDR1 SGHDT and CDR2 YYEEEE. This CDR3 region has 16 residues. V lost 4 bases and J lost 5, with 21 bases in between.

This clonotype was observed a handful of times. The chain has TRBV15 and TRBJ1-6, with D possibly TRBD1 on 5 matching bases. The CDR3 runs 15 residues. V dropped 0 bases and J dropped 10 bases, with 13 bases sitting between them. The germline V gene encodes CDR1 LNHNV and CDR2 YYDKDF (reference sequence). The CDR3 coding sequence is TGTGCCACCAGCAGAGATATGGGGGATGGATCACCCCTCCACTTT. This encodes CATSRDMGDGSPLHF.

This chain links TRBV18 with TRBJ1-2, with TRBD1 as a possible D gene (6 bases). Germline CDR1 reads KGHSH; CDR2 reads LQKENI. This CDR3 region has 16 residues. V dropped 6 bases and J dropped 2 bases, with 19 bases sitting between them. The CDR3 nucleotides read TGTGCCAGCTCGGACTCCGGGGGGCTATCGAACTATGGCTACACCTTC. Translated, it gives CASSDSGGLSNYGYTF.

This clonotype was counted many times. CDR3 nucleotides: TGCGCCAGCAGCTTGGCCGGGACAGATCAAGAGACCCAGTACTTC. It encodes CASSLAGTDQETQYF. The chain employs TRBV5-1 and TRBJ2-5; TRBD1 aligns across 7 bases. CDR3 length equals 15 residues. The junction had 4 bases not matched to a gene; V was cut back by 0 bases and J by 2 bases. In germline, CDR1 is SGHRS, CDR2 YFSETQ. Supplemented by reference TRBV5-1 and TRBJ2-5, the full variable domain reads KAGVTQTPRYLIKTRGQQVTLSCSPISGHRSVSWYQQTPGQGLQFLFEYFSETQRNKGNFPGRFSGRQFSNSRSEMNVSTLELGDSALYLCASSLAGTDQETQYFGPGTRLLVL.